The clone carrying this T cell receptor beta chain was counted once. This entry is derived from a study of cytomegalovirus exposure and HLA in healthy donors. The PCR used 60 Vbeta and 13 Jbeta primers. TCRdb keeps only in-frame clones here, not all; method: immunoSEQ multiplex PCR. The sample contains 200,000 to 250,000 clones, less than 80% of which appear only once. This CDR3 is 15 amino acids long. Sequencing was performed on PBMCs. The TCR comes from a girl aged 2-9 years in good health and CMV-seronegative. The chain is built from TRBV21-1 and TRBJ2-3; TRBD2 is the table's D call, not checked against the DNA. TRBV21-1 is marked as a pseudogene. Here the CDR3 DNA reads TGTGCCAGCAGCGGGAGCGCGGGGGGAGGAGATACGCAGTATTTT. Translating it yields CASSGSAGGGDTQYF.